The following is a T cell receptor beta chain sequence with its context. Its matching antigen is unknown. Next came a second PCR, run for about 7 to 11 cycles, which used a sample-barcoded 5' primer along with a J-beta primer mix. Each cDNA molecule received a tag from a template-switch adaptor that had 12 random nucleotides. From the 5' RACE reads, TCRdb called clonotypes with MiXCR, one entry per CDR3 protein. This sample carries about 760,000 distinct CDR3 sequences, roughly 25% of them seen once, and the ten largest clones take 9.4%. This sample is drawn from a study of blood T cells in healthy people across ages. Germline V CDR1 and CDR2: DFQATT, SNEGSKA (reference sequence). Trimming left V 1 base short and J 5 bases short, with 14 bases between. The CDR3 is 14 residues long. Points from the study as a whole: There were more naive CD4+ cells and higher diversity in long-lived donors than in aged donors.

The sample also formed part of further work on T cells of mothers and their children.

The V call is TRBV20-1, the J call TRBJ2-5; tentative D call: TRBD2 (5 bases). The origin of this receptor is a boy aged 5-17 years in good health. The source material was blood. CDR3 coding DNA: TGCAGTGCTAGAGGCCCAGGTTCGGGGGAGACCCAGTACTTC. It specifies CSARGPGSGETQYF.